This T cell receptor (beta chain) stems from a study of blood T cell repertoires in COVID-19 (TCRdb year 2020). Context from the whole study: Collaborator samples came from the United States, Italy and Spain and covered acute and convalescent phases of COVID-19. The material from the prospective study consisted of cDNA or gDNA derived from T cells, B-cell-depleted T cells, or PBMCs. The dataset comprised deeply sampled blood TCRbeta repertoires from subjects exposed to, actively infected with, or recovered from COVID-19. The repertoires were released in a freely available public database meant as a resource for research on the immune response to SARS-CoV-2. The samples were drawn from the first 160 participants of the ongoing ImmuneRACE study and from 1,200 or so subjects provided by 6 global collaborators. Sample metadata almost always included a de-identified subject ID, COVID-19 status, age in years and sex. Where HLA class I and class II types were available, the types were taken from metadata supplied by the sample provider, not from assay-based typing.

Study-wide conclusions, independent of this receptor: How much clinical and demographic metadata was included differed by source and by participant, and the metadata was provided uncurated.

In the case of this clone: The antigen this receptor binds is unknown. No base qualities exist here, and no much larger clone lies one base off it.

TCRbeta CDR3 regions were amplified from genomic DNA using the immunoSEQ Assay, a bias-controlled multiplex PCR. The study's processing was this. The number of nucleated cells in each sample was estimated from the amplification of reference gene primers within the assay. Sequence reads were collapsed and filtered to measure the absolute abundance of every unique TCRbeta CDR3 rearrangement. For each sample, productive Simpson clonality was calculated as the square root of Simpson's diversity index over productive rearrangements. The table comes from immuneACCESS by way of TCRdb, which keeps in-frame sequences with V and J called. Part of the clones is missing from these tables; in studies checked, under half for an unresolved V gene and the rest for unknown reasons. V and J calls and clone size follow that table, whereas D and trimming were derived from the DNA. This sample comprises 200,000 to 300,000 clones, about 91% of them detected only once. The biggest ten clones account for more than 1% of the sample.

Enrolling through a virtual design, the prospective study's participants ranged in age from roughly 18 to 95 years and lived across 20 to 30 United States geographic areas. In the prospective study, participants were assigned to cohorts based on the clinical history participants reported in a screening survey and a study questionnaire. Mobile phlebotomists in the prospective study collected whole blood, serum and a nasopharyngeal or oropharyngeal swab from every participant. Participants in the prospective study had the option to provide additional blood draws and questionnaires over an approximately 2-month period. Before DNA extraction, prospective study blood samples were shipped either frozen or at room temperature. The source of this sequence is a woman in her thirties or forties with acute COVID-19. The sequenced sample consisted of PBMCs or T cells enriched from blood (not recorded which).

The DNA sequence follows: TGTGCCAGCAGCCTAACCCGGACTAGCGTCACAGATACGCAGTATTTT. Translated, this is CASSLTRTSVTDTQYF. Rearrangement joined TRBV28 to TRBJ2-3, and 9 junction bases match TRBD2. CDR1 and CDR2 were assigned from the germline V gene as MDHEN and SYDVKM. After removal of 6 bases from V and 2 bases from J, the junction retains 9 bases not matched to a gene. The CDR3, from cysteine to phenylalanine, totals 16 residues. Only the CDR3 region is kept as DNA, spanning 48 bases read in frame from base 1.